The 16 T cell receptor beta chains below come from one sample, sequenced in a study of T cell clusters in autoimmune cytopenias. TRB was amplified from roughly 270 ng of peripheral blood genomic DNA per sample. TRB rearrangements were amplified by touch-down multiplex PCR with mixed TRB-A/B primers. TCRdb reprocessed the multiplex PCR reads, with one entry per CDR3 protein and no DNA. The sample totals around 4,300 distinct CDR3 sequences. The same data also went into a second study, on T cell repertoires in aging, cancer and after chemotherapy.

Sequences were obtained from peripheral blood. These receptors all stem from a human donor in good health.

This clonotype is classed as medium-sized by frequency. The chain is built from TRBV19 and TRBJ1-1; no DNA is available, so the TRBD1 call from TCRdb remains unchecked. The germline V gene has CDR1 LNHDA and CDR2 SQIVND (reference sequence). CDR3 length: 13 amino acids. The CDR3 spells CASSPPMNTEAFF.

This chain uses TRBV7-9 with TRBJ1-3. Germline values: CDR1 SEHNR, CDR2 FQNEAQ (reference sequence). The CDR3 extends over 14 amino acids. The CDR3 here is CASSLAGVGNTIYF.

This chain joins TRBV30 and TRBJ1-5. Germline V gene data show CDR1 as GTSNPN and CDR2 as SVGIG (reference sequence). The CDR3 extends over 14 amino acids. CDR3 residues: CAWSVQTGNQPQHF.

This clonotype ranks as medium-sized in terms of frequency. The chain combines TRBV19 with TRBJ1-5. This CDR3 is built from 13 residues. Per the germline V gene, CDR1 is LNHDA and CDR2 is SQIVND (reference sequence). CDR3: CASSPTDWQPQHF.

The CDR3 loop reads CSAPRSRGRERGYTF. The rearrangement joins TRBV20-1 to TRBJ1-2; with no DNA, the TCRdb D assignment of TRBD1 cannot be verified. The V gene's germline CDR1 is DFQATT and CDR2 SNEGSKA (reference sequence). The CDR3 sequence is 15 residues long.

In terms of frequency, this clonotype is medium-sized (0.01 to 0.1%). The CDR3 protein is CASTLGGEAFF. The V gene is TRBV12-3 or TRBV12-4, the J gene TRBJ1-1; the TCRdb call, TRBD1, lacks DNA for checking. The CDR3 has 11 amino acids.

The J gene is TRBJ1-3, the V gene TRBV5-4. CDR1 and CDR2 from the germline V gene are SGHNT and YYREEE (reference sequence). CDR3 length: 14 residues. CDR3 in amino acids: CASSLQGTGNTIYF.

This clonotype is deemed medium-sized by its frequency. The chain employs TRBV27 and TRBJ2-7. The CDR3 has 12 residues. Germline V gives CDR1 MNHEY, CDR2 SMNVEV (reference sequence). The chain's CDR3 is CASSWSAGEQYF.

This clonotype counts as medium-sized by frequency. V is TRBV27 and J is TRBJ1-1; TCRdb calls TRBD1, which cannot be checked without DNA. The CDR3 runs to 15 residues. Germline values: CDR1 MNHEY, CDR2 SMNVEV (reference sequence). CDR3: CASSLNGARYTEAFF.

This rearrangement joins TRBV11-1 to TRBJ1-5; TCRdb's D gene call, TRBD1, goes unchecked for lack of DNA. Germline CDR1 SGHAT, CDR2 FQDESV (reference sequence). This CDR3 contains 14 residues. This chain's CDR3 is CASSDTGSNQPQHF.

The chain joins TRBV20-1 to TRBJ1-6. The germline V gene encodes CDR1 DFQATT and CDR2 SNEGSKA (reference sequence). The CDR3 contains 11 residues. The CDR3 protein is CSAWTDLSLHF.

V and J are TRBV7-9 and TRBJ2-7; the TCRdb D gene call, TRBD1, has no DNA to confirm it. This CDR3 has 15 amino acids. The germline CDR1 and CDR2 sequences are SEHNR and FQNEAQ (reference sequence). CDR3 sequence: CASSLDWGGLIEQYF.

Judged by frequency, this clonotype is medium-sized (0.01 to 0.1%). V is TRBV7-9 and J is TRBJ2-3; TCRdb names TRBD1, which stays unverified in the absence of DNA. This CDR3 region has 14 residues. CDR1 SEHNR and CDR2 FQNEAQ come from the germline V gene (reference sequence). CDR3 region: CASSFGQGTDTQYF.

Frequency places this clonotype as medium-sized (0.01 to 0.1%). V usage is TRBV19 and J usage is TRBJ2-5; with no DNA, the TCRdb D assignment of TRBD1 cannot be verified. CDR1 is LNHDA and CDR2 is SQIVND in the germline V gene (reference sequence). The CDR3 is 14 amino acids. CDR3 in amino acids: CASSPIRQQETQYF.

Measured by frequency, this clonotype is medium-sized. This chain connects TRBV24-1 to TRBJ1-2; TCRdb calls TRBD1, which cannot be checked without DNA. The CDR3 is made up of 13 amino acids. Germline CDR1 reads KGHDR; CDR2 reads SFDVKD. CDR3 protein: CATSDRGGYGYTF.

This chain links TRBV30 with TRBJ1-1; TCRdb returns TRBD1, unconfirmable since there is no DNA. The germline gives CDR1 GTSNPN, CDR2 SVGIG (reference sequence). The CDR3 loop spans 13 amino acids. The CDR3 sequence is CAWRRQLNTEAFF.